This T cell receptor beta chain stems from a study of prognosis after radiotherapy for stage I lung cancer. Study as a whole: Without exception, patients with non-small cell lung cancer were deemed medically inoperable.

Ten or more counts support this clonotype. Genomic DNA was subjected to two-round multiplex PCR for amplification of TCR beta CDR3. Individual primers that were specific to each TRBV and TRBJ gene served in first-round PCR. TCRdb itself ran the multiplex PCR reads through MiXCR, one entry per CDR3 protein. The data hold approximately 15,000 distinct CDR3 sequences, with less than 55% observed a single time. The junction had 3 bases not matched to a gene; V was cut back by 4 bases and J by 0 bases. The V gene's germline CDR1 is SEHNR and CDR2 FQNEAQ (reference sequence). This CDR3 is 14 amino acids long. Without prior chemotherapy, radiotherapy or other malignancies, every patient was node-negative by CT and PET/CT. At each of two time points, six milliliters of venous blood were taken.

This rearrangement joins TRBV7-9 to TRBJ2-7; 7 nucleotides agree with TRBD1. Sequenced material: PBMCs, taken before or after stereotactic body radiation therapy (not recorded which). The sequence came from a donor at least 50 years old with non-small cell lung cancer. CDR3 coding DNA: TGTGCCAGCAGCTACGGGACAGTCTCCTACGAGCAGTACTTC. Translation gives CASSYGTVSYEQYF. Complete variable domain (other parts from reference TRBV7-9 and TRBJ2-7): DTGVSQNPRHKITKRGQNVTFRCDPISEHNRLYWYRQTLGQGPEFLTYFQNEAQLEKSRLLSDRFSAERPKGSFSTLEIQRTEQGDSAMYLCASSYGTVSYEQYFGPGTRLTVT.